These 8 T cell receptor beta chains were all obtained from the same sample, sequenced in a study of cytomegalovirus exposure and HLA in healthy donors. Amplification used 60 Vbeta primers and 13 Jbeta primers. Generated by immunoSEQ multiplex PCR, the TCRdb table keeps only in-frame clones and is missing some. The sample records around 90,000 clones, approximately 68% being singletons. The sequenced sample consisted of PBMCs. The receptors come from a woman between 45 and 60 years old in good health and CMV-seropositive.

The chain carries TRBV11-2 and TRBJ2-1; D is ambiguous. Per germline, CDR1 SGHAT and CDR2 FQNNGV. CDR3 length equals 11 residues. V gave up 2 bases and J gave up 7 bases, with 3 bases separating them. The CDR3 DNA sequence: TGTGCCAGCAGCTTAATAAATGAGCAGTTCTTC. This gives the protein CASSLINEQFF.

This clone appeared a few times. CDR3 loop: CASSPDSLTEQYF. CDR3 nucleotides: TGTGCCAGCAGTCCGGACAGCCTTACGGAGCAGTACTTC. The chain joins TRBV28 to TRBJ2-7; possible D gene TRBD1, 6 bases. Trimming stripped 5 bases from V and 7 bases from J, with 15 bases between. The CDR3 sequence is 13 residues long. In germline, CDR1 is MDHEN, CDR2 SYDVKM.

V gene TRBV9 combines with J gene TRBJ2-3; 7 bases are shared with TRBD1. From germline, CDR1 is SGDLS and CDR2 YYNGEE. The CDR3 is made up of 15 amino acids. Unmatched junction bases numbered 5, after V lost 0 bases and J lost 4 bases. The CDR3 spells CASSVAPGGADTQYF. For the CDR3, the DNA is TGTGCCAGCAGCGTAGCTCCAGGGGGTGCAGATACGCAGTATTTT.

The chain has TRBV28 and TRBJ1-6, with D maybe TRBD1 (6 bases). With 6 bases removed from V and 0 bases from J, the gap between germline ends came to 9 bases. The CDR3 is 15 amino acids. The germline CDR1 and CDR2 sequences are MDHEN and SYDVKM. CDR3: CASRGGRSYNSPLHF. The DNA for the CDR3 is TGTGCCAGCAGGGGGGGGCGCTCCTATAATTCACCCCTCCACTTT.

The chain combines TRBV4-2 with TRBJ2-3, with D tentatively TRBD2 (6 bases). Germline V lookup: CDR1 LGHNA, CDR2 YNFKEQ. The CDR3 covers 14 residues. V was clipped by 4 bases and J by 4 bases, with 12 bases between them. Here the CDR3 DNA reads TGTGCCAGCAGCCCAGGACTAATCCCAGATACGCAGTATTTT. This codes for CASSPGLIPDTQYF.

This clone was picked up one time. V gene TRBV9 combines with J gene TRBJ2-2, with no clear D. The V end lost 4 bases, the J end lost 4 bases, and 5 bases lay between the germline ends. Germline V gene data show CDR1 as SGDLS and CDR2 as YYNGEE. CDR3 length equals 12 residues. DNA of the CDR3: TGTGCCAGCAGCCCTCGCACCGGGGAGCTGTTTTTT. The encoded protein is CASSPRTGELFF.

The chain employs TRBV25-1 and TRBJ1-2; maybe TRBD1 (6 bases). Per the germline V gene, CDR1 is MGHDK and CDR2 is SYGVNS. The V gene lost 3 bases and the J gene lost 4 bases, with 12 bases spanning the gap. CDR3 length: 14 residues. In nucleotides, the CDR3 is TGTGCCAGCAGTGAGACAGGTTTGCGCTATGGCTACACCTTC. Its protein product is CASSETGLRYGYTF.

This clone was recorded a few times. The CDR3 reads CASSRAGSNSGANVLTF. The CDR3 nucleotides read TGTGCCAGCTCACGTGCGGGGTCCAACTCTGGGGCCAACGTCCTGACTTTC. The chain has TRBV18 and TRBJ2-6, with a weak D call TRBD2 (6 bases). This CDR3 spans 17 amino acids. The germline V gene encodes CDR1 KGHSH and CDR2 LQKENI. V lost 4 bases and J 0 bases, leaving 13 bases between the germline ends.